This passage covers 5 T cell receptor beta chains from one sample sequenced in a study of identical twins. Via MiXCR, TCRdb re-called the 5' RACE reads, giving one row per CDR3 protein. This table holds around 1.7 million distinct CDR3 sequences, less than 40% found once. Material for sequencing was cord blood. These receptors were obtained from a newborn girl in good health.

CDR3 protein: CASSVGADSATNEKLFF. As DNA, the CDR3 is TGCGCCAGCAGCGTCGGGGCAGATTCAGCAACTAATGAAAAACTGTTTTTT. The chain is built from TRBV10-2 and TRBJ1-4; D might be TRBD1 (5 bases). Between the trimmed V and J ends, which lost 6 bases and 0 bases, there was a span of 17 bases. CDR1 WSHSY and CDR2 SAAADI come from the germline V gene. The CDR3 length is 17 residues.

There are a few counts of this clonotype. The V and J genes are TRBV3-1 and TRBJ2-1; D is ambiguous. The V end lost 1 base, the J end lost 7 bases, and 17 bases lay between the germline ends. From germline, CDR1 is LGHDT and CDR2 YNNKEL (reference sequence). CDR3 length: 16 residues. Written as DNA, the CDR3 is TGTGCCAGCAGCCAAGTTTATTCTAGGGCCCTTAATGAGCAGTTCTTC. Translation: CASSQVYSRALNEQFF.

This clonotype occurred once. It may be a read error: a sequence one base away is much more abundant. CDR3 coding DNA: TGTGCCAGCAGATGGGGGTCTGGCACAGATACGCAGTATTTT. Amino acid sequence: CASRWGSGTDTQYF. V is TRBV6-5 and J is TRBJ2-3; the D call may be TRBD1 or TRBD2 (5 bases each). V lost 6 bases to trimming and J lost 1 base, with 11 bases between them. The CDR3 sequence is 14 residues long. CDR1 and CDR2 from the germline V gene are MNHEY and SVGAGI.

The chain links TRBV14 to TRBJ2-1; D perhaps matches TRBD2 (6 bases). The V end lost 4 bases, the J end lost 6 bases, and 19 bases lay between the germline ends. The germline V gene has CDR1 SGHDN and CDR2 FVKESK. CDR3 size: 16 residues. The CDR3 spells CASSPFGSREINEQFF. DNA of the CDR3: TGTGCCAGCAGCCCCTTCGGGTCCCGGGAGATCAATGAGCAGTTCTTC.

The chain uses TRBV29-1 and TRBJ1-1; no definite D call. CDR1 is SQVTM, CDR2 ANQGSEA, per germline. The CDR3 has 13 amino acids. The V end lost 7 bases, the J end lost 4 bases, and 16 bases lay between the germline ends. CDR3 sequence reads: CSASSARATEAFF. In nucleotides, the CDR3 is TGCAGCGCATCCTCAGCGCGGGCCACTGAAGCTTTCTTT.